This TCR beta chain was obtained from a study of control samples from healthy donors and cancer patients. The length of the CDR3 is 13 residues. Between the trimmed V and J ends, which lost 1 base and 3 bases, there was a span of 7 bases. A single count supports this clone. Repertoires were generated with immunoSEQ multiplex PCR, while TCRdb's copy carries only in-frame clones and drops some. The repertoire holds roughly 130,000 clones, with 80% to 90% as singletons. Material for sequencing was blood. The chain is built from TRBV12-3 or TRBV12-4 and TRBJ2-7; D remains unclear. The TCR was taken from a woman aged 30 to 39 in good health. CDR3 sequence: CASSLGYVYEQYF. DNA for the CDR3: TGTGCCAGCAGTTTAGGATACGTCTACGAGCAGTACTTC.